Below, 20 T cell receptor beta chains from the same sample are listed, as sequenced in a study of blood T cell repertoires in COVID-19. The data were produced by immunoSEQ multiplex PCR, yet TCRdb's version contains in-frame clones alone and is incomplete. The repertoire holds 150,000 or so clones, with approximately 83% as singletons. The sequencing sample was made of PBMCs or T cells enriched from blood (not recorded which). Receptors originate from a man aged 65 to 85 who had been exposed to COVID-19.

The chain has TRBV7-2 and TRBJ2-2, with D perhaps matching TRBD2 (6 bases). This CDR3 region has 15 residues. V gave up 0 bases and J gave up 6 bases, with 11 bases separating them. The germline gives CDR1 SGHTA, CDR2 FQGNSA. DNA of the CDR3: TGTGCCAGCAGCTTAGCCAGGACTATCCCCGGGGAGCTGTTTTTT. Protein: CASSLARTIPGELFF.

Here the CDR3 reads CATSDWTSGHNEQFF. DNA of the CDR3: TGTGCCACCAGTGACTGGACTAGCGGGCACAATGAGCAGTTCTTC. The V gene is TRBV24-1, the J gene TRBJ2-1; 11 positions match TRBD2. The CDR3 covers 15 residues. Looked up from germline, CDR1 is KGHDR and CDR2 is SFDVKD. The J segment lost 5 bases and the V segment lost 4 bases, leaving 3 bases of the junction unmatched.

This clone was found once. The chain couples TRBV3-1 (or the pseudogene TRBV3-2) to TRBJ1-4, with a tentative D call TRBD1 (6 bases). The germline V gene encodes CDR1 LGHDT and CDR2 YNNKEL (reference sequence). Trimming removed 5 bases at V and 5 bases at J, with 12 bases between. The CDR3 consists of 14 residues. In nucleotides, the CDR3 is TGTGCCAGCAGCGCCCGTGACAGGAATGAAAAACTGTTTTTT. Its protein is CASSARDRNEKLFF.

The CDR3 protein is CASSSGGAGGYIQYF. Here the CDR3 DNA reads TGTGCCAGCAGCTCAGGGGGCGCGGGTGGATACATTCAGTACTTC. The rearrangement links TRBV11-2 to TRBJ2-4, with TRBD1 matching over 8 bases. This CDR3 has 15 residues. From germline, CDR1 is SGHAT and CDR2 FQNNGV. With V trimmed by 4 bases and J by 8 bases, 10 bases remained unmatched.

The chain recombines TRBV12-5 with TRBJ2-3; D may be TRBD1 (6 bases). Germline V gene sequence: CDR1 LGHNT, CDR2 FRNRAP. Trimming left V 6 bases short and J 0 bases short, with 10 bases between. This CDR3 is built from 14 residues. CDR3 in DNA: TGTGCTAGTGGATCTGACAGGAGCACAGATACGCAGTATTTT. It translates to CASGSDRSTDTQYF.

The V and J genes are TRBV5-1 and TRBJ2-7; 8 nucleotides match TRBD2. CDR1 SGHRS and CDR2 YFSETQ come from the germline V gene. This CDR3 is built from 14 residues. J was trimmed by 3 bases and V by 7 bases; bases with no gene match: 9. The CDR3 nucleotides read TGCGCCAGCGGCGTCGCGGGAGGAATCTACGAGCAGTACTTC. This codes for CASGVAGGIYEQYF.

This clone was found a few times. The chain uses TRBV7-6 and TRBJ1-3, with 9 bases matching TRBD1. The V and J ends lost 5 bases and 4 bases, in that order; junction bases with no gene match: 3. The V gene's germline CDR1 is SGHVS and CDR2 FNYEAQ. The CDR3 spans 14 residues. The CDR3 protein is CASSGTGNGNTIYF. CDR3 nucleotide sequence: TGTGCCAGCAGCGGGACAGGGAACGGAAACACCATATATTTT.

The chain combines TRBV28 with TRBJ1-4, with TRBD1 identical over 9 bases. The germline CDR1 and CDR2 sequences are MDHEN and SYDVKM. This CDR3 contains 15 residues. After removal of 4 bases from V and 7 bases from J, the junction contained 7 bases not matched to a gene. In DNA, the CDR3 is TGTGCCAGCAGTTCGCCGGGACAGGGAAGTGAAAAACTGTTTTTT. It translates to CASSSPGQGSEKLFF.

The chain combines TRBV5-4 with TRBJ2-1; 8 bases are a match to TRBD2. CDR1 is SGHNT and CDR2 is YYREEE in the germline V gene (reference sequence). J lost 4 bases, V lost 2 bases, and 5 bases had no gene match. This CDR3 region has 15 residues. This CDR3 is CASSFRASGYNEQFF. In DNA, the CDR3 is TGTGCCAGCAGCTTCCGAGCTAGCGGGTACAATGAGCAGTTCTTC. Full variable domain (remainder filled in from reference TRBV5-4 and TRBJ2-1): ETGVTQSPTHLIKTRGQQVTLRCSSQSGHNTVSWYQQALGQGPQFIFQYYREEENGRGNFPPRFSGLQFPNYSSELNVNALELDDSALYLCASSFRASGYNEQFFGPGTRLTVL.

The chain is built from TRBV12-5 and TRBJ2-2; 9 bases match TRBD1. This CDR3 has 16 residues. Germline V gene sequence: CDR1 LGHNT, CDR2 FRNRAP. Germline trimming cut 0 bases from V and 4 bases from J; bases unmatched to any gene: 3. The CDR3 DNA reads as TGTGCTAGTGGTTTGGTACAGGGACAGGGCACCGGGGAGCTGTTTTTT. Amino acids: CASGLVQGQGTGELFF.

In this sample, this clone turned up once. The CDR3: CASSLTSLREETQYF. The DNA of the CDR3 is TGTGCCAGCAGCTTGACTAGCCTGAGGGAAGAGACCCAGTACTTC. This chain uses TRBV11-2 with TRBJ2-5, with TRBD2 matching 7 bases. Germline V gene lookup returns CDR1 SGHAT and CDR2 FQNNGV. The junction had 7 bases not matched to a gene; V was cut back by 3 bases and J by 3 bases. The CDR3 is 15 residues long.

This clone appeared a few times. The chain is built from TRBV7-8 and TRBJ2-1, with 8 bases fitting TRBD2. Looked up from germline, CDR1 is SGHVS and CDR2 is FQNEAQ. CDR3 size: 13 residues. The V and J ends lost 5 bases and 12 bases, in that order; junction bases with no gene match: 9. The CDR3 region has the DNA TGTGCCAGCAGCCTCAATCCCCTAGCGGGGCAGTTCTTC. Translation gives CASSLNPLAGQFF.

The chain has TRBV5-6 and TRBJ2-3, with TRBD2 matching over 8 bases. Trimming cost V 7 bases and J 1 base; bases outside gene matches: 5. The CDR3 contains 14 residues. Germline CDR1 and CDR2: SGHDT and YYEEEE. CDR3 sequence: CASFRRGGTDTQYF. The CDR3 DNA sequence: TGTGCCAGCTTCAGGCGGGGGGGCACAGATACGCAGTATTTT.

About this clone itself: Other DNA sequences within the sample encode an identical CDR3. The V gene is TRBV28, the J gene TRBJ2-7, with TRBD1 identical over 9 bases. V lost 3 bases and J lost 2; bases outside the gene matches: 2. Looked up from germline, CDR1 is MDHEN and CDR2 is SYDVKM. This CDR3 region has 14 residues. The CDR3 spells CASSLGQGAYEQYF. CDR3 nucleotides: TGTGCCAGCAGTTTGGGACAGGGAGCCTACGAGCAGTACTTC.

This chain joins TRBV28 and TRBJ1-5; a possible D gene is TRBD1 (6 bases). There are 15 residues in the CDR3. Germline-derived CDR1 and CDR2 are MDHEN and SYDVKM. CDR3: CEARGTRTANQPQHF. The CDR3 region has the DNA TGTGAGGCCAGGGGCACACGAACTGCCAATCAGCCCCAGCATTTT.

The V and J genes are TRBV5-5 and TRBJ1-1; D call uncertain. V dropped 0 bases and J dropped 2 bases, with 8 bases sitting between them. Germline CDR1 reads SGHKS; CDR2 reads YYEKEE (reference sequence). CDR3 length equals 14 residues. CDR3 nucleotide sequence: TGTGCCAGCAGCTTGGGAGGAGCAAACACTGAAGCTTTCTTT. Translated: CASSLGGANTEAFF. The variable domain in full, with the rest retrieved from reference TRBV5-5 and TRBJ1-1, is DAGVTQSPTHLIKTRGQQVTLRCSPISGHKSVSWYQQVLGQGPQFIFQYYEKEERGRGNFPDRFSARQFPNYSSELNVNALLLGDSALYLCASSLGGANTEAFFGQGTRLTVV.

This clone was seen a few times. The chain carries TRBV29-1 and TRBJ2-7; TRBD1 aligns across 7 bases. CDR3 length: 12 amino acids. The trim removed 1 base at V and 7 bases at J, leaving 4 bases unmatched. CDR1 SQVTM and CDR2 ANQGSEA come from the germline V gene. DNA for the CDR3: TGCAGCGTTGAAGGGACAGGATATGAGCAGTACTTC. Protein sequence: CSVEGTGYEQYF.

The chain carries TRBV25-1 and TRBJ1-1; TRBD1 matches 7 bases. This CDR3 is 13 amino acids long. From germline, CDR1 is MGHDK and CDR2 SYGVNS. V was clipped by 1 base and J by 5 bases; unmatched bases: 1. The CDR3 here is CASSESGGTEAFF. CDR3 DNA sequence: TGTGCCAGCAGTGAATCAGGGGGAACTGAAGCTTTCTTT.

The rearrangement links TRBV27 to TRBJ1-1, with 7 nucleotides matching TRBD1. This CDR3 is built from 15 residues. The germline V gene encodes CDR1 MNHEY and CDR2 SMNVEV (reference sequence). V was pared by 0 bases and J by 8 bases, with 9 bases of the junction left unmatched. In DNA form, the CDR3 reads TGTGCCAGCAGTTTATCGGGACAGATCTTGAGAGAAGCTTTCTTT. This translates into CASSLSGQILREAFF.

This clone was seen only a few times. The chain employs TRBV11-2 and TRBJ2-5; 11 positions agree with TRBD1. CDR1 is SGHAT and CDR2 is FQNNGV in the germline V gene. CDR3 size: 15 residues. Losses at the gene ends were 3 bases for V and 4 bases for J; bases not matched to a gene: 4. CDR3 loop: CASSFGTGGRETQYF. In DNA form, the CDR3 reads TGTGCCAGCAGCTTCGGGACAGGGGGAAGAGAGACCCAGTACTTC. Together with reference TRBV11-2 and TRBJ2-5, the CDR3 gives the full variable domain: EAGVAQSPRYKIIEKRQSVAFWCNPISGHATLYWYQQILGQGPKLLIQFQNNGVVDDSQLPKDRFSAERLKGVDSTLKIQPAKLEDSAVYLCASSFGTGGRETQYFGPGTRLLVL.